Reported below is one T cell receptor beta chain. Its antigen is currently unknown. CD45RO-negative cells were positively selected for CCR7, leaving out terminally differentiated effector memory CD45RA+ cells. The ends were cut back, 4 bases at V and 11 bases at J, with 18 bases in the middle. The CDR3 sequence is 14 residues long. The germline V gene encodes CDR1 SGHKS and CDR2 YYEKEE (reference sequence). The record originates from a study of shared clonotypes between healthy human individuals. Study findings and constraints: Rarefaction indicated that sorted-subset sequencing remained incomplete although depth was large.

TCRdb keeps only in-frame clones here, not all; method: immunoSEQ multiplex PCR. This sample has around 550,000 clones, with roughly 95% found just once. Sample: naive CD8+ T cells sorted from blood. The chain joins TRBV5-5 to TRBJ1-4, with a tentative D call TRBD1 (5 bases). The TCR was taken from a woman aged 25-40 years in good health. CDR3 loop: CASSLEGKGGKLFF. The CDR3 bases are TGTGCCAGCAGCCTGGAGGGGAAGGGAGGCAAACTGTTTTTT.